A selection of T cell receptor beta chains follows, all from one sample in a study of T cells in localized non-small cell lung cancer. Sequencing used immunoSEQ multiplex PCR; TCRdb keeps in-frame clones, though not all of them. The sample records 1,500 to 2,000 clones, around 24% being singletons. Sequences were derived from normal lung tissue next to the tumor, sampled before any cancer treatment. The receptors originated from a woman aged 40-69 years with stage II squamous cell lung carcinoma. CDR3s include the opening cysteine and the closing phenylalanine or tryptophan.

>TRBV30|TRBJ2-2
CAWGEGTGVAGELFF
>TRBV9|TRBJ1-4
CASSVATGANEKLFF
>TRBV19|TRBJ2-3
CASSRKLAGGADTQYF
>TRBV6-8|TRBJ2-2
CASSLSTGGEGHGELFF
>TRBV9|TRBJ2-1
CASSVGAGAYNEQFF
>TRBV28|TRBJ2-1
CASSGQGLLSSYNEQFF
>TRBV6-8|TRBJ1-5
CASRSGTGNQPQHF
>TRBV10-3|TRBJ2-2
CATGKGEGELFF
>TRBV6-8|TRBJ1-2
CASSRAGNYGYTF
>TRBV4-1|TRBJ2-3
CASSQGTLLTQYF
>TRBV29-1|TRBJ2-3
CSGSGVSTDTQYF
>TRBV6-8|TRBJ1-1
CASSGQNTEAFF
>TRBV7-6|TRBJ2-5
CASSLGWGNQETQYF
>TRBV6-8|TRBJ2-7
CASSEGDTSSYEQYF
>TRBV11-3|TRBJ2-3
CASSEQGRQDTQYF
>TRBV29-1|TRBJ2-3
CSVQGTSGSTDTQYF
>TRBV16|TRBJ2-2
CASSLGLAGELFF
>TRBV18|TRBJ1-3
CASCRSRGSGNTIYF
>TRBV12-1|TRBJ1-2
CASSFGGQTNYGYTF
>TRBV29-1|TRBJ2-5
CSAGLEYQETQYF
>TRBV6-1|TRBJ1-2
CASSEAPAANYGYTF
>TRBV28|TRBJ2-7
CASSFSTVPYEQYF
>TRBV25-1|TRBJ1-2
CASSERRGYGYTF
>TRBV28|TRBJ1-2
CASSDGNYGYTF
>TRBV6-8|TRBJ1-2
CASSPGTANYGYTF
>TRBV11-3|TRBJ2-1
CASSLVNQSSSYNEQFF
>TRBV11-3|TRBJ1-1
CASSRGIGGTEAFF
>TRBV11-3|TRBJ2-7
CASSDPGLAISYEQYF
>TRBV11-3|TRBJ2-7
CASSSGTSGGAYEQYF
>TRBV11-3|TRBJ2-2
CASSLQSGAKAGELFF
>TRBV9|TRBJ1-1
CASSEARGKGVGNTEAFF
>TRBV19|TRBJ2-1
CASSPRGGTSEREHEQFF
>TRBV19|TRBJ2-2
CASAPPAGQVTGELFF
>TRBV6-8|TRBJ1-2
CAISPGFLYGYTF
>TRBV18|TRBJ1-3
CASSPNGGENTIYF
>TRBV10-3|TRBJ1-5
CAISESITGNNQPQHF
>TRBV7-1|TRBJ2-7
CASSPSGRYEQYF
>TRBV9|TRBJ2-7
CASSAGGSAVYEQYF
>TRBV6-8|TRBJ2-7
CASSYSPDTSSYEQYF
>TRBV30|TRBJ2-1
CAWTTSGNGGVYNEQFF
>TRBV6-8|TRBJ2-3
CASSRTLGVTDTQYF
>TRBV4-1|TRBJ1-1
CASSQVVQGRLNTEAFF
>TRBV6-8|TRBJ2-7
CASKSRTYEQYF
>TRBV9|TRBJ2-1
CASSVGPGGLSYNEQFF
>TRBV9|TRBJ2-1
CASSEVSGNNEQFF
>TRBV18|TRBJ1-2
CASSGQGAYGYTF
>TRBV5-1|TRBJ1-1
CASSLSTAGGTEAFF
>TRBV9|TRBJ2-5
CASSGLNETQYF
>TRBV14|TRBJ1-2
CASSRDRGLGYGYTF
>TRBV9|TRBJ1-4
CASWSGTYNEKLFF
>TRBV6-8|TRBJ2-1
CASSGISGSGGNEQFF
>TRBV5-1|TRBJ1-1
CASSLDGSGDTEAFF